This T cell receptor beta chain stems from a study of shared clonotypes between healthy human individuals. Naive CD8 cells comprised CD45RO-negative, CCR7-positively selected cells, excluding terminally differentiated effector memory CD45RA+ cells. Trimming stripped 2 bases from V and 0 bases from J, with 11 bases between. In germline, CDR1 is MDHEN, CDR2 SYDVKM. The CDR3 totals 16 residues. Method: immunoSEQ multiplex PCR; TCRdb's copy keeps in-frame clones and lacks some. The sample contains about 2,200,000 clones, 85% to 95% of which appear only once. The gene calls are TRBV28 and TRBJ1-3, with D tentatively TRBD1 (5 bases). The clonotype was recovered from a man aged 18 to 30 in good health. Some clones in this sample may be carry-over from other donors' samples. The specimen was naive CD8+ T cells from PBMCs. In DNA form, the CDR3 reads TGTGCCAGCAGTTTAACGGGACTTTCCTCTGGAAACACCATATATTTT. Its protein is CASSLTGLSSGNTIYF.